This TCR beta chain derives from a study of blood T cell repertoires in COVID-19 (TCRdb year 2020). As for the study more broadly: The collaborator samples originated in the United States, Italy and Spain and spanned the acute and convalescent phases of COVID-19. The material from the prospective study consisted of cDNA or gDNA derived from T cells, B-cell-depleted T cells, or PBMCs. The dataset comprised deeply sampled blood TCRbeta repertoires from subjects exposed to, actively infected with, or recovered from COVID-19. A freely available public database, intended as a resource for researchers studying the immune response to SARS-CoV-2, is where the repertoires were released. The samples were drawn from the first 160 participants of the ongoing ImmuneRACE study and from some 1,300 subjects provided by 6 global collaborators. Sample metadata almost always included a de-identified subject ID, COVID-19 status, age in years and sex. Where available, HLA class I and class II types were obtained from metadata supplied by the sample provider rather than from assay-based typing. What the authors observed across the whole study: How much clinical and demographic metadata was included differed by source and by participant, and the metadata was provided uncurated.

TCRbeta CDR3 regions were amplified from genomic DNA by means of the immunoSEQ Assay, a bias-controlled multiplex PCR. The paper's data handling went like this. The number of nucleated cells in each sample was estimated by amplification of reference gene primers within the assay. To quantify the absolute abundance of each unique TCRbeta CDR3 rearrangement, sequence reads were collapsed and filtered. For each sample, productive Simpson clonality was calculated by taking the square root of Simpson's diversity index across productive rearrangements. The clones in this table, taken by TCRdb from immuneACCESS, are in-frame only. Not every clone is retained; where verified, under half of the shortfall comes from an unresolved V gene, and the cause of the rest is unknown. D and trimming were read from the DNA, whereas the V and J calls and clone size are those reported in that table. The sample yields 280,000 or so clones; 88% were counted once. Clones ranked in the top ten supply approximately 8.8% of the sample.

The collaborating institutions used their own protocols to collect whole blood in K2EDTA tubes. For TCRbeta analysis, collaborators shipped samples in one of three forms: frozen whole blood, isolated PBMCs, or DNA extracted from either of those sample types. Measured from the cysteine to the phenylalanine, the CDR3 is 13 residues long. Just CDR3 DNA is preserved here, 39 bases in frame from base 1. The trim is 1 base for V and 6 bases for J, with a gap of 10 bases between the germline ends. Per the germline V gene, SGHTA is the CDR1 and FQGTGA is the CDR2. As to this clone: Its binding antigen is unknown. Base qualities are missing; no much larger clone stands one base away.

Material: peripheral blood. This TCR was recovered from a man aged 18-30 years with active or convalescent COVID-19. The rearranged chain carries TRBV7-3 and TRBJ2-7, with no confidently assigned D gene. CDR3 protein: CASSLIGRSEQYF. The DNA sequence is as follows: TGTGCCAGCAGCTTAATTGGCAGGTCCGAGCAGTACTTC.